A single sample gave rise to the 23 T cell receptor beta chains below, sequenced in a study of blood T cell repertoires in COVID-19. Here immunoSEQ multiplex PCR was the method, and the copy in TCRdb shows in-frame clones only, minus some. The sample holds hundreds of thousands of clones; roughly nine tenths are singletons and the top ten take approximately 1%. Sequencing was performed on PBMCs or T cells enriched from blood (not recorded which). These receptors came from a man between 18 and 29 years old who had recovered from COVID-19.

The V gene is TRBV6-1, the J gene TRBJ2-1; possible D gene TRBD1, 5 bases. Per the germline V gene, CDR1 is MNHNS and CDR2 is SASEGT. This CDR3 spans 12 amino acids. The V end lost 1 base, the J end lost 13 bases, and 11 bases lay between the germline ends. This CDR3 reads CASSEVRARQFF. The CDR3 DNA is TGTGCCAGCAGTGAAGTCAGGGCAAGACAGTTCTTC.

The sample holds a few counts of this clone. The chain employs TRBV28 and TRBJ1-5; 8 nucleotides agree with TRBD1. This CDR3 is built from 14 residues. The germline CDR1 and CDR2 sequences are MDHEN and SYDVKM. The trim removed 6 bases at V and 3 bases at J, leaving 4 bases unmatched. This CDR3 is CASRYRGDNQPQHF. The CDR3 DNA sequence: TGTGCCAGCAGGTACAGGGGGGACAATCAGCCCCAGCATTTT.

The chain couples TRBV6-5 to TRBJ2-7; D gene unclear. Trimming removed 0 bases at V and 7 bases at J, with 10 bases between. This CDR3 has 13 residues. Germline lookup yields CDR1 MNHEY and CDR2 SVGAGI. CDR3 bases: TGTGCCAGCAGTTACTCCCCTCTACGAGAGCAGTACTTC. Translation gives CASSYSPLREQYF.

The chain employs TRBV3-1 (or the pseudogene TRBV3-2) and TRBJ1-4, with D possibly matching TRBD1 (5 bases). V lost 1 base to trimming and J lost 7 bases, with 10 bases between them. The CDR3 spans 14 residues. The germline CDR1 and CDR2 sequences are LGHDT and YNNKEL (reference sequence). The CDR3 DNA follows: TGTGCCAGCAGCCAAGGGACAACTGGTGAAAAACTGTTTTTT. This sequence encodes CASSQGTTGEKLFF.

The gene calls are TRBV6-2 or TRBV6-3 and TRBJ2-3, with D tentatively TRBD2 (6 bases). The CDR3 runs 17 residues. V gave up 0 bases and J gave up 3 bases, with 16 bases separating them. Germline assignment: CDR1 MNHEY and CDR2 SVGEGT. CDR3: CASSYSLSLARTDTQYF. The CDR3 DNA is TGTGCCAGCAGTTACTCGTTATCGCTAGCGCGTACAGATACGCAGTATTTT.

The rearrangement joins TRBV6-1 to TRBJ1-5; the match to TRBD1 covers 8 bases. Germline lookup yields CDR1 MNHNS and CDR2 SASEGT. The CDR3 loop spans 13 amino acids. Trimming took 3 bases from V and 7 from J; bases not matched to a gene: 2. In nucleotides, the CDR3 is TGTGCCAGCAGTGAGCAGGGGGCCCAGCCCCAGCATTTT. It codes for CASSEQGAQPQHF.

The chain couples TRBV11-2 to TRBJ2-2; a possible D gene is TRBD2 (6 bases). Trimming removed 1 base from V and 0 bases from J, with 9 bases in between. This CDR3 has 16 amino acids. The V gene's germline CDR1 is SGHAT and CDR2 FQNNGV. CDR3 in amino acids: CASSLGTGANTGELFF. CDR3 sequence (DNA): TGTGCCAGCAGCTTAGGAACGGGGGCGAACACCGGGGAGCTGTTTTTT.

As concerns this clone: A junction boundary mismatches the germline segment, possibly from a read error. The chain recombines TRBV2 with TRBJ1-2; D remains ambiguous. This CDR3 has 14 amino acids. Looked up from germline, CDR1 is SNHLY and CDR2 is FYNNEI. CDR3 DNA sequence: TGTGCCAGCAGTGTGAGAGTGGGGAAGGTCATCGAGGGCTTC. It yields the protein CASSVRVGKVIEGF.

The chain is built from TRBV4-3 and TRBJ2-1; D is undetermined. This CDR3 spans 18 amino acids. The ends were cut back, 2 bases at V and 8 bases at J, with 25 bases in the middle. Per the germline V gene, CDR1 is LGHNA and CDR2 is YSLEER. The CDR3 sequence is CASSQQVGQRDFVDEQFF. Here the CDR3 DNA reads TGCGCCAGCAGCCAACAAGTTGGTCAGAGAGACTTTGTAGATGAGCAGTTCTTC.

The chain has TRBV18 and TRBJ2-7; no definite D call. The ends were cut back, 2 bases at V and 3 bases at J, with 5 bases in the middle. Per germline, CDR1 KGHSH and CDR2 LQKENI. The CDR3 covers 12 residues. The CDR3 here is CASSPANYEQYF. CDR3 coding DNA: TGTGCCAGCTCACCAGCTAACTACGAGCAGTACTTC.

The genes are TRBV2 and TRBJ1-1, with 9 positions matching TRBD1. The CDR3 consists of 14 residues. V trimming: 6 bases; J trimming: 1 base; junction bases outside the gene matches: 3. Germline V lookup: CDR1 SNHLY, CDR2 FYNNEI. The CDR3 DNA follows: TGTGCCAGCAGGGAGGGACAGGGGAACACTGAAGCTTTCTTT. Translating it yields CASREGQGNTEAFF.

V gene TRBV7-2 combines with J gene TRBJ2-3, with D uncertain. The CDR3 spans 13 residues. Germline loops: CDR1 SGHTA, CDR2 FQGNSA. The V gene lost 5 bases and the J gene lost 14 bases, with 20 bases spanning the gap. DNA for the CDR3: TGTGCCAGCAGCCCCTCAAGCCTTAGTGACTGGTATTTT. Protein: CASSPSSLSDWYF.

The V gene is TRBV4-1, the J gene TRBJ1-4; TRBD1 is a possible D gene (5 bases). V was cut by 2 bases and J by 2 bases, with 15 bases left in between. The CDR3 sequence is 17 residues long. The germline V gene has CDR1 MGHRA and CDR2 YSYEKL. This CDR3 is CASSQSLRGGTNEKLFF. CDR3 DNA: TGCGCCAGCAGCCAATCCCTGCGCGGGGGGACTAATGAAAAACTGTTTTTT.

This chain uses TRBV14 with TRBJ2-1, with D possibly TRBD2 on 5 matching bases. Germline values: CDR1 SGHDN, CDR2 FVKESK. The CDR3 consists of 14 residues. Trimming took off 4 bases at V and 9 bases at J, with 16 bases between the two ends. CDR3 protein: CASSLRDSRGEQFF. The CDR3 bases are TGTGCCAGCAGCCTTCGAGATAGTCGGGGTGAGCAGTTCTTC. The variable domain in full, completed from reference TRBV14 and TRBJ2-1, reads EAGVTQFPSHSVIEKGQTVTLRCDPISGHDNLYWYRRVMGKEIKFLLHFVKESKQDESGMPNNRFLAERTGGTYSTLKVQPAELEDSGVYFCASSLRDSRGEQFFGPGTRLTVL.

The rearrangement joins TRBV5-1 to TRBJ1-4, with D possibly matching TRBD1 (5 bases). The CDR3 extends over 14 amino acids. Germline V CDR1 and CDR2: SGHRS, YFSETQ. Trimming pared 3 bases from V and 6 bases from J, leaving 12 bases between. DNA of the CDR3: TGCGCCAGCAGCTCAAAAACGGGGGATGAAAAACTGTTTTTT. This translates into CASSSKTGDEKLFF.

The chain couples TRBV19 to TRBJ2-1, with 9 bases matching TRBD1. Germline V gene sequence: CDR1 LNHDA, CDR2 SQIVND (reference sequence). Unmatched junction bases numbered 5, after V lost 5 bases and J lost 3 bases. This CDR3 contains 15 residues. The CDR3 sequence: CASSFRDRDYNEQFF. The CDR3 nucleotides are TGTGCCAGTAGTTTCCGGGACAGGGACTACAATGAGCAGTTCTTC. Looking up the rest from reference TRBV19 and TRBJ2-1 gives the full variable domain: DGGITQSPKYLFRKEGQNVTLSCEQNLNHDAMYWYRQDPGQGLRLIYYSQIVNDFQKGDIAEGYSVSREKKESFPLTVTSAQKNPTAFYLCASSFRDRDYNEQFFGPGTRLTVL.

The chain uses TRBV7-9 and TRBJ2-1, with 9 bases aligning to TRBD2. The germline gives CDR1 SEHNR, CDR2 FQNEAQ (reference sequence). CDR3 length equals 12 residues. The V and J ends lost 0 bases and 14 bases, in that order; junction bases with no gene match: 2. The CDR3 coding sequence is TGTGCCAGCAGCTTAGCTGGGACTAGCAAGTTCTTC. Its protein is CASSLAGTSKFF.

V and J are TRBV20-1 and TRBJ1-1, with D perhaps matching TRBD1 (6 bases). Looked up from germline, CDR1 is DFQATT and CDR2 is SNEGSKA (reference sequence). The CDR3 is made up of 11 amino acids. V was trimmed by 5 bases and J by 8 bases, leaving 12 bases between them. The CDR3 loop reads CSAWGGTEAFF. In DNA, the CDR3 is TGCAGTGCTTGGGGAGGGACAGAAGCTTTCTTT.

Only one count was recorded for this clone. V is TRBV19 and J is TRBJ1-2; 9 bases line up with TRBD1. V lost 4 bases and J lost 5; bases outside the gene matches: 14. The germline V gene encodes CDR1 LNHDA and CDR2 SQIVND (reference sequence). The CDR3 is 17 amino acids. CDR3 sequence: CASSTGQGTLLGYGYTF. The CDR3 DNA reads TGTGCCAGTAGTACCGGACAGGGGACCCTTTTGGGGTATGGCTACACCTTC.

This rearrangement joins TRBV4-1 to TRBJ2-7, with D maybe TRBD2 (6 bases). CDR3 length equals 15 residues. The V and J ends lost 4 bases and 4 bases respectively, with 17 bases between them. Germline assignment: CDR1 MGHRA and CDR2 YSYEKL. Here the CDR3 reads CASSLAGTVIYEQYF. DNA for the CDR3: TGCGCCAGCAGCCTTGCCGGGACTGTAATTTACGAGCAGTACTTC.

The chain carries TRBV7-3 and TRBJ2-3; D ambiguous. Per the germline V gene, CDR1 is SGHTA and CDR2 is FQGTGA. V was cut by 5 bases and J by 0 bases, with 15 bases left in between. The CDR3 contains 16 residues. CDR3 sequence reads: CASSPRASISTDTQYF. DNA for the CDR3: TGTGCCAGCAGCCCCCGAGCTAGTATTAGCACAGATACGCAGTATTTT.

The V call is TRBV3-1 (or the pseudogene TRBV3-2), the J call TRBJ1-6; tentative D call: TRBD1 (6 bases). The length of the CDR3 is 14 residues. Germline loops: CDR1 LGHDT, CDR2 YNNKEL (reference sequence). The V end was cut by 0 bases, the J end by 6 bases, with 6 bases between. CDR3 region: CASSQEGGNSPLHF. The DNA of the CDR3 is TGTGCCAGCAGCCAAGAAGGGGGTAATTCACCCCTCCACTTT.

J is TRBJ1-5 and V is TRBV19, with 8 bases fitting TRBD1. The CDR3 loop spans 18 amino acids. Looked up from germline, CDR1 is LNHDA and CDR2 is SQIVND (reference sequence). The trim removed 3 bases at V and 2 bases at J, leaving 12 bases unmatched. CDR3: CASSIQGARGYGNQPQHF. The CDR3 DNA sequence: TGTGCCAGTAGTATTCAGGGGGCCAGGGGATACGGCAATCAGCCCCAGCATTTT.